This T cell receptor (beta chain) appears in the sequencing data of a study of T cell changes during pregnancy in multiple sclerosis. The data were produced by immunoSEQ multiplex PCR, yet TCRdb's version contains in-frame clones alone and is incomplete. Of about 44,000 clones listed, around 90% are singletons. Looked up from germline, CDR1 is MNHNS and CDR2 is SASEGT. This CDR3 region has 14 residues. J gave up 0 bases and V 6 bases, and 4 bases lay outside the gene matches. The gene calls are TRBV6-1 and TRBJ1-1; 7 bases align to TRBD1. The sample was CD4+ T cells from peripheral blood mononuclear cells, taken before pregnancy. This TCR was recovered from a female donor with multiple sclerosis, enrolled in a pregnancy study. CDR3: CASSHRGMNTEAFF. Here the CDR3 DNA reads TGTGCCAGCAGCCACAGGGGAATGAACACTGAAGCTTTCTTT.